This T cell receptor beta chain was obtained from a study of Ad26.COV2.S vaccination and SARS-CoV-2 variants. Overall study: Participants got Ad26.COV2.S intramuscularly, once or twice 56 days apart.

Whole-study results and caveats: Substantial breadth was reportedly displayed by spike-specific CD8+ and CD4+ T cell responses after vaccination. It was found that vaccine and placebo recipients had similar non-spike TCR breadth.

Assay: immunoSEQ multiplex PCR; the TCRdb copy retains only in-frame clones and omits some. Here the sample spans 380,000 or so clones, 83% being singletons. In regard to this clone: Its specificity is not known.

V was shortened by 1 base and J by 2 bases, with 21 bases between the two germline ends. This CDR3 is built from 18 residues. Germline V gene sequence: CDR1 SGHKS, CDR2 YYEKEE (reference sequence). Specified treatment: about 20 received Ad26.COV2.S at low or high dose, single or two shots; roughly 5 received placebo; per-sample allocation not given. The investigators took samples on day 63 after the first vaccine or placebo injection. The starting material was peripheral blood, obtained in a trial of Ad26.COV2.S vaccine versus placebo. The chain is built from TRBV5-5 and TRBJ1-1; tentatively, D is TRBD1 (5 bases). The sequence came from a person aged 18-60 years who received the Ad26.COV2.S COVID-19 vaccine or a placebo. Written as DNA, the CDR3 is TGTGCCAGCAGCTTGTTGCCCGACTACAGGATGAAAAACACTGAAGCTTTCTTT. As protein: CASSLLPDYRMKNTEAFF.